This TCR beta chain was recorded in a study of T cell responses to AZD1222 COVID-19 vaccine. Some clones are missing from TCRdb's copy, which holds only in-frame ones; the method was immunoSEQ multiplex PCR. This table holds 90,000 to 100,000 clones, around 88% found once. Overall study results and limits: Just 5 or 6 AZD1222 recipients tested seropositive at baseline.

Deletions cut 2 bases from V and 3 bases from J, with 8 bases between. The CDR3 sequence is 13 residues long. CDR1 is MDHEN, CDR2 SYDVKM, per germline. In regard to this clone: The antigen remains undetermined.

The J gene is TRBJ2-7, the V gene TRBV28; TRBD1 is a possible D gene (6 bases). Material: peripheral blood, obtained on day 0 of AZD1222 vaccination. The clonotype was recovered from an adult in good health. DNA of the CDR3: TGTGCCAGCAGTTTAAGGGGGATCTACGAGCAGTACTTC. Encoded protein: CASSLRGIYEQYF.